This TCR beta chain emerged from a study of naive and memory T cell subsets. Ligated cDNA underwent four rounds of PCR with nested alpha and beta constant region primers and SP2. A single record per CDR3 protein comes from TCRdb applying MiXCR to the UMI-ligation and nested PCR reads. This sample has 40,000 or so distinct CDR3 sequences, with roughly 11% found just once. The treatment here: skin biopsy from PPD injection site in Mantoux-positive individual. A UMI-containing oligonucleotide was joined by 3' ligation to the TCR cDNA template. Germline V CDR1 and CDR2: SGHVS, FQNEAQ. Trimming cost V 5 bases and J 5 bases, with 28 bases left between them. The CDR3 totals 18 residues. The table lists this clonotype with many counts.

This chain links TRBV7-8 with TRBJ2-7; D perhaps matches TRBD2 (7 bases). This clonotype originated in an adult in good health. The sequencing used skin, collected from a tuberculin skin test site. The CDR3 nucleotides read TGTGCCAGCAGCCTCCACGAGGAGGGGGAGGGCCCGTTCGACGAGCAGTACTTC. Its protein is CASSLHEEGEGPFDEQYF.